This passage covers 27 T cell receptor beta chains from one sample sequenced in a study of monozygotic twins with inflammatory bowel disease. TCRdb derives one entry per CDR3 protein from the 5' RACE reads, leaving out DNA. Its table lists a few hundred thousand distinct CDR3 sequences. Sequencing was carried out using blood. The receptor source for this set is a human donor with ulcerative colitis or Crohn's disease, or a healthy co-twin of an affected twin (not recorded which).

CDR3 sequence reads: CATQEPWGTEAFF. The genes are TRBV12-3 or TRBV12-4 and TRBJ1-1. This CDR3 comprises 13 residues.

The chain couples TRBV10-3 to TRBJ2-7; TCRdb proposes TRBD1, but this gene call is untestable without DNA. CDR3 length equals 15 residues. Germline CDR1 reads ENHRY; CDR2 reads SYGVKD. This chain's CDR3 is CATRPLTGKAYEQYF.

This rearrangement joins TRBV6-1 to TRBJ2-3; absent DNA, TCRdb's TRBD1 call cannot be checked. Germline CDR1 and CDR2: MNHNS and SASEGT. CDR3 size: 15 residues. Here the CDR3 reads CASSLWGVGTDTQYF.

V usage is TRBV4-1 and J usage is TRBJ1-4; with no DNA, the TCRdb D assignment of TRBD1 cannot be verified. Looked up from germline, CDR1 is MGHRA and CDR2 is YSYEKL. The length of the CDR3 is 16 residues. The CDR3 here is CASSQTPRGDNEKLFF.

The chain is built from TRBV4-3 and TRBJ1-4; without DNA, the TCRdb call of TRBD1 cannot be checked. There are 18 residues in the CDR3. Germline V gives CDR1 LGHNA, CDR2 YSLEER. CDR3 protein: CASSQSTGRRSTNEKLFF.

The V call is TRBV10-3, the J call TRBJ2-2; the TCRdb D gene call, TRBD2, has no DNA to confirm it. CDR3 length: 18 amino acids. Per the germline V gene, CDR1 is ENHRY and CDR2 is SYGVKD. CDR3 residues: CAISVLASGGLNTGELFF.

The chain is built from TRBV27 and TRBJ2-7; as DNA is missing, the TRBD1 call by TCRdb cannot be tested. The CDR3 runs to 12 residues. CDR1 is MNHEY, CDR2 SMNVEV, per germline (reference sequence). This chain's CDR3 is CASSPRANEQYF.

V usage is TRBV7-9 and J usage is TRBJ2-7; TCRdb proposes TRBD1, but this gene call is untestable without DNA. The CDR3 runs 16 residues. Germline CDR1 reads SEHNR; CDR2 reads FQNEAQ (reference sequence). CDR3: CASSPPGTGITYEQYF.

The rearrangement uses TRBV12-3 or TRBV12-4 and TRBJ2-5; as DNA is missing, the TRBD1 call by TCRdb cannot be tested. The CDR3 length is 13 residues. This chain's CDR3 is CASSFTGAETQYF.

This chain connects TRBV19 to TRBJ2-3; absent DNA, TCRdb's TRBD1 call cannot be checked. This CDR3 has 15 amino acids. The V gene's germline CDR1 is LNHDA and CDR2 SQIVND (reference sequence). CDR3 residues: CASTRDRGRTDTQYF. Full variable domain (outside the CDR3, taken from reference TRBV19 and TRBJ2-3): DGGITQSPKYLFRKEGQNVTLSCEQNLNHDAMYWYRQDPGQGLRLIYYSQIVNDFQKGDIAEGYSVSREKKESFPLTVTSAQKNPTAFYLCASTRDRGRTDTQYFGPGTRLTVL.

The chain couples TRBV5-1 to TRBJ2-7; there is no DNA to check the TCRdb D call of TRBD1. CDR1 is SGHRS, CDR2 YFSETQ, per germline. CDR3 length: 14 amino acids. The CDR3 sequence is CASSPTGVPYEQYF.

CDR3 sequence reads: CASSLQPSMADGYTF. The chain is built from TRBV7-2 and TRBJ1-2. Germline loops: CDR1 SGHTA, CDR2 FQGNSA. The CDR3 extends over 15 amino acids.

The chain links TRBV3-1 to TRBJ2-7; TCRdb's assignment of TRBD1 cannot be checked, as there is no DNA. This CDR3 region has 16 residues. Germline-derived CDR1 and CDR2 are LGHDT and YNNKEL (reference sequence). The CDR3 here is CASSGGYSPSSYEQYF.

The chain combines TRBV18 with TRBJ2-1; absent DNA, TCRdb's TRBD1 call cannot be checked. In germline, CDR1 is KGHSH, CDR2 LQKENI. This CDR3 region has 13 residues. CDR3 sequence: CASSGQGRNEQFF. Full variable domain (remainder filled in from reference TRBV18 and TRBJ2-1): NAGVMQNPRHLVRRRGQEARLRCSPMKGHSHVYWYRQLPEEGLKFMVYLQKENIIDESGMPKERFSAEFPKEGPSILRIQQVVRGDSAAYFCASSGQGRNEQFFGPGTRLTVL.

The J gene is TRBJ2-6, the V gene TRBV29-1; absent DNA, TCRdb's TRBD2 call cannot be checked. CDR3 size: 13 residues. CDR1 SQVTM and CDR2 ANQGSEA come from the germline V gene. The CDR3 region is CSVGTTGANVLTF.

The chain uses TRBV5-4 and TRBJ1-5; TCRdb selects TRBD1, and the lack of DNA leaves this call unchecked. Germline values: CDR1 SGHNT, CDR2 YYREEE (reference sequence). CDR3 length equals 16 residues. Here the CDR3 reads CASSLYGTEVNQPQHF.

The CDR3 loop is CASSLFSRDEKLFF. This chain uses TRBV12-3 or TRBV12-4 with TRBJ1-4; TCRdb gives TRBD1 as the D gene, but with no DNA this cannot be confirmed. This CDR3 region has 14 residues.

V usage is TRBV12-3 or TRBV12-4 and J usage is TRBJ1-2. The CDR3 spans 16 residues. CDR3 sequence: CASSLRQPSSNYGYTF.

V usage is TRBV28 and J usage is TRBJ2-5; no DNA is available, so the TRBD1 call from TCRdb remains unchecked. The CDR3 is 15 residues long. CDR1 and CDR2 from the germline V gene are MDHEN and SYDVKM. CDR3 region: CASSYLGQADLTQYF.

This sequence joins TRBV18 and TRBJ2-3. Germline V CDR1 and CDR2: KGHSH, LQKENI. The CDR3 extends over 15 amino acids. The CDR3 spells CASSPLDKGTDTQYF. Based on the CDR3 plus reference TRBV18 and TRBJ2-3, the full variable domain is NAGVMQNPRHLVRRRGQEARLRCSPMKGHSHVYWYRQLPEEGLKFMVYLQKENIIDESGMPKERFSAEFPKEGPSILRIQQVVRGDSAAYFCASSPLDKGTDTQYFGPGTRLTVL.

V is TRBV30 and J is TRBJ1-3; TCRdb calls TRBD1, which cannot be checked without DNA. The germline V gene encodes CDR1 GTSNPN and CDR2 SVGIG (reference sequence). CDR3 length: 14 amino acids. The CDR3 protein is CAWRGQGPRNTIYF.

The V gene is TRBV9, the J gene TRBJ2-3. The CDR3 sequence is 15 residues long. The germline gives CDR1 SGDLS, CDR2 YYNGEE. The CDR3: CASSVAAQNFDTQYF.

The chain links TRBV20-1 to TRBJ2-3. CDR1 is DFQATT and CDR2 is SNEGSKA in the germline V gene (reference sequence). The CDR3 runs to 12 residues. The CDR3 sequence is CSARFLPDTQYF.

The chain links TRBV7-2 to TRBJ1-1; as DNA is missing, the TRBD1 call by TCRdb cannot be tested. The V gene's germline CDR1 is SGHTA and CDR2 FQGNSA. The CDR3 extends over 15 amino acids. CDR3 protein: CASSPRLGENTEAFF.

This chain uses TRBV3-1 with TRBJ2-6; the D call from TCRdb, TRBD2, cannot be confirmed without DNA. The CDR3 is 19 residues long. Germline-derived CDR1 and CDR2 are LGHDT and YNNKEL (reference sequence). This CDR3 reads CASSQVGTVPRPGANVLTF.

CDR3: CASSLGSSHSYEQYF. V is TRBV27 and J is TRBJ2-7; TCRdb indicates TRBD2, and absent DNA this call remains unverified. Germline lookup yields CDR1 MNHEY and CDR2 SMNVEV (reference sequence). This CDR3 region has 15 residues.

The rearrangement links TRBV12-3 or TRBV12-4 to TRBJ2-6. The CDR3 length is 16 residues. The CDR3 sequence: CASSSPRKTGANVLTF.